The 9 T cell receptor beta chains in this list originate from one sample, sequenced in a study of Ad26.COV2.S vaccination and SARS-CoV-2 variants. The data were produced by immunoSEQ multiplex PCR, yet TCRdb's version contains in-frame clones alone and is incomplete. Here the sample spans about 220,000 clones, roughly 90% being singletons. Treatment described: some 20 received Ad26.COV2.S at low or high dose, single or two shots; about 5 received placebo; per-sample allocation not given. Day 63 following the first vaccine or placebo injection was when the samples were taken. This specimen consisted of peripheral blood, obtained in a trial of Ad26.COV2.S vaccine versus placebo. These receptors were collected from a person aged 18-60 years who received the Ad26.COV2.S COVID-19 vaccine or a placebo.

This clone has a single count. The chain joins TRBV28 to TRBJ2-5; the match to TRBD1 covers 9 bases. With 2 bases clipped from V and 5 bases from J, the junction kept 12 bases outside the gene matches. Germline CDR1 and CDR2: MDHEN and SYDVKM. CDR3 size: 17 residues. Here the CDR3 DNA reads TGTGCCAGCAGTTTAGGGTTCAACAGGGGGCGCAGTGAGACCCAGTACTTC. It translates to CASSLGFNRGRSETQYF.

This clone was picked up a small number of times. This CDR3 is CASSSRSGTGSYEQYF. Written as DNA, the CDR3 is TGTGCCAGCAGCTCCAGATCCGGGACAGGGTCCTACGAGCAGTACTTC. The gene calls are TRBV7-9 and TRBJ2-7; 9 positions agree with TRBD1. The CDR3 sequence is 16 residues long. CDR1 SEHNR and CDR2 FQNEAQ come from the germline V gene (reference sequence). V gave up 4 bases and J gave up 1 base; unmatched junction bases: 8. Variable domain in full (rest from reference TRBV7-9 and TRBJ2-7): DTGVSQNPRHKITKRGQNVTFRCDPISEHNRLYWYRQTLGQGPEFLTYFQNEAQLEKSRLLSDRFSAERPKGSFSTLEIQRTEQGDSAMYLCASSSRSGTGSYEQYFGPGTRLTVT.

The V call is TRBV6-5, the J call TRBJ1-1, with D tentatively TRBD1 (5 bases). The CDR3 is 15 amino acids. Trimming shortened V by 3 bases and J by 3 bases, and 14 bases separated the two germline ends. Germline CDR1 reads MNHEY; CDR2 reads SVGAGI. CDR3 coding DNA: TGTGCCAGCAGTTATTTCCGTCAAGGGGACACTGAAGCTTTCTTT. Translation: CASSYFRQGDTEAFF.

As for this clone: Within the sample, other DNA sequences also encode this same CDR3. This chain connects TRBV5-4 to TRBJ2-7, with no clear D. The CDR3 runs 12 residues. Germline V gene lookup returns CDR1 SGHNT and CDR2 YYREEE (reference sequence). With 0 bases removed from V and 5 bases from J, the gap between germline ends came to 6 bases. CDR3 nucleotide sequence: TGTGCCAGCAGCTTGGAGGCCCACGAGCAGTACTTC. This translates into CASSLEAHEQYF.

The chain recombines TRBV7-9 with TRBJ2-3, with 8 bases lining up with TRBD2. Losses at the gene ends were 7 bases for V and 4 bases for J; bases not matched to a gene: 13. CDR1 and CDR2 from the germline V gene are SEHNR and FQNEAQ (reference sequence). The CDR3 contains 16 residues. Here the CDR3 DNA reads TGTGCCAGCACCATCCCCCCCGGGAGGGCGTCAGATACGCAGTATTTT. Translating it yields CASTIPPGRASDTQYF. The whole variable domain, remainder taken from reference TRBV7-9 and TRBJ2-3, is DTGVSQNPRHKITKRGQNVTFRCDPISEHNRLYWYRQTLGQGPEFLTYFQNEAQLEKSRLLSDRFSAERPKGSFSTLEIQRTEQGDSAMYLCASTIPPGRASDTQYFGPGTRLTVL.

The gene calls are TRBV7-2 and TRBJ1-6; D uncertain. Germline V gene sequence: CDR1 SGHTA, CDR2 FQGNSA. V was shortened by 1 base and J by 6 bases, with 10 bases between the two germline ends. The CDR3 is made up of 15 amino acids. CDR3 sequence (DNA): TGTGCCAGCAGCTTAGAACCCGTGTCTAATTCACCCCTCCACTTT. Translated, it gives CASSLEPVSNSPLHF.

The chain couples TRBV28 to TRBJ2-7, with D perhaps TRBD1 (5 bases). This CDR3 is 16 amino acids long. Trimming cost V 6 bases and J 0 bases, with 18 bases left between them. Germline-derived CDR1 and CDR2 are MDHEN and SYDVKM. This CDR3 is CASSYRRTRNSYEQYF. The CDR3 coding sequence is TGTGCCAGCAGCTACCGTCGGACACGCAACTCCTACGAGCAGTACTTC.

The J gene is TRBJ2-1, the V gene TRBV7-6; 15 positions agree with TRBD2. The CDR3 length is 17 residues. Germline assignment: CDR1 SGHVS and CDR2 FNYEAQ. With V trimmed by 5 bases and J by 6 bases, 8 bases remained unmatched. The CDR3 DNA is TGTGCCAGCAGCCGGACTAGCGGGAGGGCCTTCGTCAATGAGCAGTTCTTC. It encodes CASSRTSGRAFVNEQFF.

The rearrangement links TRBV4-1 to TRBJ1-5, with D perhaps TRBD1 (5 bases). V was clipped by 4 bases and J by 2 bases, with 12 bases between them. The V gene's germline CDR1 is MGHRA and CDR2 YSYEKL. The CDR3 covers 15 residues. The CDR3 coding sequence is TGCGCCAGCAGCCCTACCCGGGACGGCAATCAGCCCCAGCATTTT. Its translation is CASSPTRDGNQPQHF.